This passage covers 21 T cell receptor beta chains from one sample sequenced in a study of T cell repertoires in aging, cancer and after chemotherapy. Peripheral blood genomic DNA, not sorted cells or RNA, was the template. A mixed TRB-A/B primer pool amplified rearranged TRB by multiplex touch-down PCR. TCRdb recomputed calls from the multiplex PCR reads with MiXCR, one row per CDR3 protein. The sample carries almost 7,500 distinct CDR3 sequences, less than 45% recorded once. The sample comprised blood. These receptors were obtained from a human donor in good health.

Here the CDR3 reads CASSFPENYGYTF. The CDR3 region has the DNA TGTGCCAGCAGCTTCCCCGAGAACTATGGCTACACCTTC. This chain uses TRBV5-4 with TRBJ1-2; no reliable D call. CDR1 and CDR2 (germline): SGHNT, YYREEE (reference sequence). Trimming cost V 2 bases and J 2 bases, with 7 bases left between them. This CDR3 spans 13 amino acids.

CDR3 loop: CASSYGGSNQETQYF. CDR3 in DNA: TGTGCCAGCAGTTACGGCGGCTCTAACCAAGAGACCCAGTACTTC. The J gene is TRBJ2-5, the V gene TRBV6-5; D is unclear. The V end lost 2 bases, the J end lost 0 bases, and 10 bases lay between the germline ends. The CDR3 loop spans 15 amino acids. Per germline, CDR1 MNHEY and CDR2 SVGAGI.

This chain connects TRBV7-9 to TRBJ1-2; 7 bases map to TRBD1. The CDR3 runs 16 residues. V was pared by 5 bases and J by 1 base, with 10 bases of the junction left unmatched. The germline V gene encodes CDR1 SEHNR and CDR2 FQNEAQ (reference sequence). The chain's CDR3 is CASSHRQGKNNYGYTF. As DNA, the CDR3 is TGTGCCAGCAGCCACCGACAGGGCAAAAATAACTATGGCTACACCTTC. Full variable domain (rest looked up from reference TRBV7-9 and TRBJ1-2): DTGVSQNPRHKITKRGQNVTFRCDPISEHNRLYWYRQTLGQGPEFLTYFQNEAQLEKSRLLSDRFSAERPKGSFSTLEIQRTEQGDSAMYLCASSHRQGKNNYGYTFGSGTRLTVV.

This clonotype turned up a few times. Here the CDR3 DNA reads TGCAGCGTTCCACCCTATTCCGGACTGGACCCTGAAGCTTTCTTT. Translating it yields CSVPPYSGLDPEAFF. V gene TRBV29-1 combines with J gene TRBJ1-1; D ambiguous. The V end was cut by 5 bases, the J end by 6 bases, with 22 bases between. Germline CDR1 SQVTM, CDR2 ANQGSEA. This CDR3 is built from 15 residues.

J is TRBJ2-7 and V is TRBV6-5; perhaps TRBD1 as D (6 bases). The CDR3 extends over 13 amino acids. The V gene's germline CDR1 is MNHEY and CDR2 SVGAGI. V was shortened by 6 bases and J by 2 bases, with 11 bases between the two germline ends. The DNA of the CDR3 is TGTGCCAGCAGACTAACAGGGACCTACGAGCAGTACTTC. Its protein is CASRLTGTYEQYF.

J is TRBJ2-7 and V is TRBV7-9, with D maybe TRBD1 (6 bases). Germline V gene lookup returns CDR1 SEHNR and CDR2 FQNEAQ (reference sequence). Trimming removed 5 bases from V and 6 bases from J, with 11 bases in between. The CDR3 runs to 12 residues. This chain's CDR3 is CASSPDSSEQYF. The CDR3, as DNA: TGTGCCAGCAGCCCGGACAGTTCCGAGCAGTACTTC.

The chain joins TRBV2 to TRBJ2-6, with D possibly TRBD1 on 5 matching bases. Germline assignment: CDR1 SNHLY and CDR2 FYNNEI. V was shortened by 2 bases and J by 0 bases, with 17 bases between the two germline ends. The CDR3 extends over 19 amino acids. DNA of the CDR3: TGTGCCAGCAGTGAAATGGGTTGGGGCCCCAACTCTGGGGCCAACGTCCTGACTTTC. This codes for CASSEMGWGPNSGANVLTF.

The chain couples TRBV6-4 to TRBJ2-7, with D maybe TRBD2 (5 bases). V was shortened by 0 bases and J by 5 bases, with 8 bases between the two germline ends. This CDR3 is built from 13 residues. Germline values: CDR1 MRHNA, CDR2 SNTAGT. The CDR3 here is CASSDSEGHEQYF. CDR3 DNA: TGTGCCAGCAGTGACTCAGAGGGCCACGAGCAGTACTTC.

This clonotype turned up a few times. The gene calls are TRBV6-5 and TRBJ2-1; TRBD2 agrees at 8 bases. The V and J ends lost 0 bases and 9 bases, in that order; junction bases with no gene match: 7. Germline CDR1 reads MNHEY; CDR2 reads SVGAGI. This CDR3 has 15 amino acids. CDR3 DNA sequence: TGTGCCAGCAGTTACTCGTTCGGGGGGGCAGGTGAGCAGTTCTTC. Translated, it gives CASSYSFGGAGEQFF.

This clonotype has a handful of counts. The rearrangement joins TRBV19 to TRBJ2-3; 7 positions match TRBD1. After removal of 5 bases from V and 4 bases from J, the junction contained 9 bases not matched to a gene. The CDR3 is 15 residues long. CDR1 and CDR2 (germline): LNHDA, SQIVND (reference sequence). The CDR3 here is CASSGIQGFADTQYF. For the CDR3, the DNA is TGTGCCAGTAGTGGAATACAGGGGTTTGCAGATACGCAGTATTTT.

The genes are TRBV20-1 and TRBJ1-5; no firm D call. Germline values: CDR1 DFQATT, CDR2 SNEGSKA (reference sequence). The CDR3 has 16 amino acids. V gave up 4 bases and J gave up 4 bases, with 20 bases separating them. CDR3 sequence (DNA): TGCAGTGCTAAGAGCGCGGCAGGAGGACCAAATCAGCCCCAGCATTTT. It translates to CSAKSAAGGPNQPQHF.

V is TRBV10-3 and J is TRBJ2-3; D gene ambiguous. Germline loops: CDR1 ENHRY, CDR2 SYGVKD. The CDR3 spans 12 residues. Trimming left V 4 bases short and J 3 bases short, with 5 bases between. CDR3 amino acids: CAISGETDTQYF. CDR3 DNA: TGTGCCATCAGTGGAGAGACAGATACGCAGTATTTT.

The V call is TRBV20-1, the J call TRBJ2-3; TRBD2 matches at 9 bases. Germline CDR1 reads DFQATT; CDR2 reads SNEGSKA (reference sequence). The ends lost 6 bases at V and 6 bases at J; junction bases unmatched: 4. The CDR3 extends over 12 amino acids. Here the CDR3 DNA reads TGCAGTGCCCGGACTAGCGCGGATACGCAGTATTTT. It translates to CSARTSADTQYF.

The chain recombines TRBV20-1 with TRBJ1-6, with D perhaps matching TRBD1 (5 bases). The ends were cut back, 3 bases at V and 8 bases at J, with 8 bases in the middle. The CDR3 has 12 amino acids. CDR1 is DFQATT, CDR2 SNEGSKA, per germline (reference sequence). CDR3 DNA sequence: TGCAGTGCTAGGGCGGGGGATTCACCCCTCCACTTT. This encodes CSARAGDSPLHF.

This sequence joins TRBV7-2 and TRBJ2-3; D remains ambiguous. The CDR3 totals 13 residues. The germline V gene has CDR1 SGHTA and CDR2 FQGNSA. V dropped 3 bases and J dropped 1 base, with 5 bases sitting between them. This CDR3 reads CASSFMRTDTQYF. CDR3 coding DNA: TGTGCCAGCAGCTTTATGCGCACAGATACGCAGTATTTT.

This sequence joins TRBV4-3 and TRBJ2-7; the D call may be TRBD1 or TRBD2 (5 bases each). The germline gives CDR1 LGHNA, CDR2 YSLEER. V was cut by 8 bases and J by 0 bases, with 11 bases left in between. The CDR3 contains 13 residues. CDR3 bases: TGCGCCAGCCACGGGGCTAGCTCCTACGAGCAGTACTTC. This encodes CASHGASSYEQYF.

V is TRBV30 and J is TRBJ1-1, with D maybe TRBD1 (6 bases). V lost 0 bases, J lost 5 bases, and 10 bases lay in between. Germline V gives CDR1 GTSNPN, CDR2 SVGIG (reference sequence). CDR3 size: 13 residues. Written as DNA, the CDR3 is TGTGCCTGGAGTGTAGGAGGACAGACTGAAGCTTTCTTT. Translation: CAWSVGGQTEAFF.

This clonotype was seen a few times. The J gene is TRBJ2-7, the V gene TRBV6-2 or TRBV6-3; unclear D gene. Trimming left V 10 bases short and J 4 bases short, with 17 bases between. The CDR3 is 13 residues long. The germline V gene encodes CDR1 MNHEY and CDR2 SVGEGT. CDR3: CATIDDTPYEQYF. The CDR3, as DNA: TGTGCCACCATAGACGACACTCCATACGAGCAGTACTTC.

The V call is TRBV12-3 or TRBV12-4, the J call TRBJ2-2; D gene uncertain. This CDR3 region has 14 residues. V was shortened by 3 bases and J by 7 bases, with 12 bases between the two germline ends. CDR3 DNA: TGTGCCAGCAGTTTTTTGCCCTCCCGCGGGGAGCTGTTTTTT. It encodes CASSFLPSRGELFF.

This chain links TRBV18 with TRBJ1-5; D gene uncertain. Germline values: CDR1 KGHSH, CDR2 LQKENI. V shed 4 bases and J shed 0 bases, with 4 bases lying between them. This CDR3 region has 13 residues. DNA of the CDR3: TGTGCCAGCTCACGGGATAGCAATCAGCCCCAGCATTTT. Encoded protein: CASSRDSNQPQHF.

The rearrangement uses TRBV18 and TRBJ2-5; TRBD1 matches at 7 bases. Germline loops: CDR1 KGHSH, CDR2 LQKENI. The CDR3 is made up of 15 amino acids. J gave up 4 bases and V 1 base, and 6 bases lay outside the gene matches. CDR3 nucleotide sequence: TGTGCCAGCTCACCACGGACAGGTTTCGGAGAGACCCAGTACTTC. Its translation is CASSPRTGFGETQYF.